This T cell receptor beta chain is drawn from a study of CD8 T cells in Susac syndrome. Reverse transcription used about 0.5 to 1 ug RNA and random hexamers. TCRdb re-derived calls from the immunoSEQ multiplex PCR reads in MiXCR, one entry per CDR3 protein. The table records tens of thousands of distinct CDR3 sequences, roughly 96% of them present only once. On this clonotype itself: Its target is unknown.

General study findings and limits: Susac CD8+ clonal expansion peaked in TEMRA cells and active patients.

The receptor's source is a human donor with Susac syndrome. The sequenced material came from CD8+ T cells from PBMCs.

DNA of the CDR3: TGTGCCAGCAGCTTCCACGGGACAGAAGAGACCCAGTACTTC. It specifies CASSFHGTEETQYF. The chain is built from TRBV7-2 and TRBJ2-5; 7 positions match TRBD1. Per the germline V gene, CDR1 is SGHTA and CDR2 is FQGNSA. After removal of 3 bases from V and 3 bases from J, the junction contained 4 bases not matched to a gene. The CDR3 loop spans 14 amino acids. The entire variable domain, with the rest obtained from reference TRBV7-2 and TRBJ2-5, is as follows: GAGVSQSPSNKVTEKGKDVELRCDPISGHTALYWYRQSLGQGLEFLIYFQGNSAPDKSGLPSDRFSAERTGGSVSTLTIQRTQQEDSAVYLCASSFHGTEETQYFGPGTRLLVL.